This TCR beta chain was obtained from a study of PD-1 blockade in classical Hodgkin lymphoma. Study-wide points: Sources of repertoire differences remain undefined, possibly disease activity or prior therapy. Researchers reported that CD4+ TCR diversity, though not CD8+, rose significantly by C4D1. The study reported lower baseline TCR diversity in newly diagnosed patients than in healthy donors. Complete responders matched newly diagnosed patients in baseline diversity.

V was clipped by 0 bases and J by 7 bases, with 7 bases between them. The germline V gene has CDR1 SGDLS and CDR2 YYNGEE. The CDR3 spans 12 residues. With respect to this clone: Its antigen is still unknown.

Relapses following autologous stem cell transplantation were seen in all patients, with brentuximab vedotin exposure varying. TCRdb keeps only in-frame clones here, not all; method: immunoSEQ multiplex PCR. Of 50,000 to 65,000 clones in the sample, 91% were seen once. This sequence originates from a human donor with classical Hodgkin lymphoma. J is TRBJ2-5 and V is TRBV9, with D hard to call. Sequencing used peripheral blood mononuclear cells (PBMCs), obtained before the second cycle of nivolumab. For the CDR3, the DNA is TGTGCCAGCAGCGTAGACCGAGGGACCCAGTACTTC. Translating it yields CASSVDRGTQYF.